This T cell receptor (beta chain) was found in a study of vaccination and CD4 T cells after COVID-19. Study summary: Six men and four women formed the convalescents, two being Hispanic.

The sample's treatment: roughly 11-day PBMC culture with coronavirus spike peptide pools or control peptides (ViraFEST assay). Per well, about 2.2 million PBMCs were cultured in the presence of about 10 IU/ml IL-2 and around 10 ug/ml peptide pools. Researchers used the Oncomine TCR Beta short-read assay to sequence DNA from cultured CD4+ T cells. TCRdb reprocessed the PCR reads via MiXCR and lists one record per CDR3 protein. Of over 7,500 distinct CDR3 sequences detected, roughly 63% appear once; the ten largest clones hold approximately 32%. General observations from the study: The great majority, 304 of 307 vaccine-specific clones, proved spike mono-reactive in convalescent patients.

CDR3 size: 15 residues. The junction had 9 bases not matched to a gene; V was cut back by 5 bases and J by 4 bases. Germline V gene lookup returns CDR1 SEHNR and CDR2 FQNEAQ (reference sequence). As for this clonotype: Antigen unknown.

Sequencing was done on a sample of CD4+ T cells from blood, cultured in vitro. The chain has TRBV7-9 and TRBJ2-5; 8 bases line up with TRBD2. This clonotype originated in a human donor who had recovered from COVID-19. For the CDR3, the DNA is TGTGCCAGCAGCCCCCAAGGACTAGCCGCAGAGACCCAGTACTTC. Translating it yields CASSPQGLAAETQYF.